This T cell receptor (beta chain) was observed in a study of T-cell memory formation after mild COVID-19. Study overall: TCR clusters mostly belonged to single donors.

There are 12 residues in the CDR3. Per germline, CDR1 DFQATT and CDR2 SNEGSKA (reference sequence). The germline V and J ends were trimmed by 4 bases and 2 bases, with 9 bases remaining between them. TCRdb re-called the 5' RACE reads through MiXCR, storing one row per CDR3 protein. The sample includes roughly 480,000 distinct CDR3 sequences, 20% to 30% of them seen just once. General study results and limits: The finding that pre-infection memory included some responding clones suggested that cross-reactive memory joined. Later expanders leaned CD4+, whereas day 15 to 85 contracting clones were balanced CD4/CD8. Clones that contracted clustered mainly in CM and EM if CD4+ and in EMRA if CD8+.

A remark on this clonotype: Its antigen is unidentified.

The clonotype comes from an adult woman who had mild COVID-19 (a few samples of this study predate the infection). Cell type and time point are not known. The rearrangement links TRBV20-1 to TRBJ2-7, with D perhaps matching TRBD2 (6 bases). The specimen was PBMCs or a T cell subset sorted from them (not recorded which). This CDR3 reads CSATSETYEQYF. The CDR3 DNA sequence: TGCAGTGCTACTAGCGAGACCTACGAGCAGTACTTC.